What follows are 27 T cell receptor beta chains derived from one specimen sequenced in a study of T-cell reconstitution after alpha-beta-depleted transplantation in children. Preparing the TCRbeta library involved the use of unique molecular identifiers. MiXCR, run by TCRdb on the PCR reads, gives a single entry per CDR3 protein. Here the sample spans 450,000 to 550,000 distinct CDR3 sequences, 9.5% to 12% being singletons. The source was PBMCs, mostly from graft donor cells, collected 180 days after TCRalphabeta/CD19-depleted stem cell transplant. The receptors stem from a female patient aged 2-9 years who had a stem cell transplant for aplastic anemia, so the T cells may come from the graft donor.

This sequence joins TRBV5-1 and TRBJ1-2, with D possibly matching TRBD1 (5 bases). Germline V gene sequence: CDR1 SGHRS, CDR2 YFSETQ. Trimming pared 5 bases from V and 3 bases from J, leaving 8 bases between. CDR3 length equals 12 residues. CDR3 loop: CASSGADYGYTF. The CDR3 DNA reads TGCGCCAGCAGTGGGGCGGACTATGGCTACACCTTC. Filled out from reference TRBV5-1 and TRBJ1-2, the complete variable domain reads KAGVTQTPRYLIKTRGQQVTLSCSPISGHRSVSWYQQTPGQGLQFLFEYFSETQRNKGNFPGRFSGRQFSNSRSEMNVSTLELGDSALYLCASSGADYGYTFGSGTRLTVV.

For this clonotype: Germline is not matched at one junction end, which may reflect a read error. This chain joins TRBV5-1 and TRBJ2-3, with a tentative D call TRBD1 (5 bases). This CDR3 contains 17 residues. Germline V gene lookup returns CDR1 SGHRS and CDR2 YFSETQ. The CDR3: CASSSLQPFWGTDTQYF. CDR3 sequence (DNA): TGCGCCAGCAGCTCCCTTCAGCCGTTTTGGGGCACAGATACGCAGTATTTC.

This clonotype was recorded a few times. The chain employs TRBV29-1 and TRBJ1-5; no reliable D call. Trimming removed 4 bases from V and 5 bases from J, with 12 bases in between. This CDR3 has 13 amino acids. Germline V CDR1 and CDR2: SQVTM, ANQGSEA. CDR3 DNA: TGCAGCGTTGCCCAGGAGAAGGATCAGCCCCAGCATTTT. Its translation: CSVAQEKDQPQHF.

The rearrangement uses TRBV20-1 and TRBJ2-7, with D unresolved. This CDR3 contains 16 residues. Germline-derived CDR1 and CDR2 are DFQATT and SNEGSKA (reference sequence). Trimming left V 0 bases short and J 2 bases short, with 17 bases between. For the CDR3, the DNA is TGCAGTGCTAGAGATAGTTGCCGGAGCAGTGCCTACGAGCAGTACGTC. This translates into CSARDSCRSSAYEQYV.

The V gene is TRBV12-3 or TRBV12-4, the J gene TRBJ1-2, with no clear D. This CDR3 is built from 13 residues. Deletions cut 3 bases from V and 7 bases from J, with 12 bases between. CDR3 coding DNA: TGTGCCAGCAGTTTCGAAAAACTCGGTGGCTACACCTTC. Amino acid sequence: CASSFEKLGGYTF.

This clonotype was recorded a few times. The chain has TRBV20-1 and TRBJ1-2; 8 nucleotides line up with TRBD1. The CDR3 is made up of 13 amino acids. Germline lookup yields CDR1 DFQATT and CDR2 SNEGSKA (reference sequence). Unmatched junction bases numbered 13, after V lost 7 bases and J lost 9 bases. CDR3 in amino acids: CSVLTGEVSSYTF. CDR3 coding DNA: TGCAGTGTCCTGACAGGGGAGGTTTCCAGCTACACCTTC.

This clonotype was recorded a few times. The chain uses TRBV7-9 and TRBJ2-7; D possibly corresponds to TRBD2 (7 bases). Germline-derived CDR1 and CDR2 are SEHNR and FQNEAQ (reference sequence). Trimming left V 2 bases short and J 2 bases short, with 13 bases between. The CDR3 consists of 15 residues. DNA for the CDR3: TGTGCCAGCAGCTTACACGGGGGGCTGGCCTACGAGCAGTACTTC. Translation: CASSLHGGLAYEQYF.

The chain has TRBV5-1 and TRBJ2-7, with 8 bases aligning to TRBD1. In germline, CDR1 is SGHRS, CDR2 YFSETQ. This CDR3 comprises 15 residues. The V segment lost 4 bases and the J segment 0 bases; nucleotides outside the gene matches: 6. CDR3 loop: CASSLGQASSYEQYF. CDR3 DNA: TGCGCCAGCAGCCTGGGACAGGCAAGCTCCTACGAGCAGTACTTC.

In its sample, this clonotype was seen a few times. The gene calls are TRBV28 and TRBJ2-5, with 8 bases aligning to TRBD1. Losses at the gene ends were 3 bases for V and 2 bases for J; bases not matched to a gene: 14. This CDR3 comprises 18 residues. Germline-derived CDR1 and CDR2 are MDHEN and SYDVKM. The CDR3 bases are TGTGCCAGCAGTTTCCCCCTCGGACAGGGAAGAAGGCAAGAGACCCAGTACTTC. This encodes CASSFPLGQGRRQETQYF.

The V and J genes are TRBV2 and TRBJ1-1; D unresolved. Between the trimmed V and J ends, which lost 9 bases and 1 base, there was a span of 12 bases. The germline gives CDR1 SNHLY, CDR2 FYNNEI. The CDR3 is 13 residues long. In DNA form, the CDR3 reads TGTGCCAGTTTCCTCTATCCGAACACTGAAGCTTTCTTT. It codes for CASFLYPNTEAFF.

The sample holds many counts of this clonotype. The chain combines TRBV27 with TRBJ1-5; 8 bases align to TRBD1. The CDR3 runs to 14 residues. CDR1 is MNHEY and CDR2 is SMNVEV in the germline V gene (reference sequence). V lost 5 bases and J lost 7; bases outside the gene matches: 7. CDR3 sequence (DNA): TGTGCCAGCAGTATCCAGGGGGCATGGCAGCCCCAGCATTTT. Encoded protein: CASSIQGAWQPQHF.

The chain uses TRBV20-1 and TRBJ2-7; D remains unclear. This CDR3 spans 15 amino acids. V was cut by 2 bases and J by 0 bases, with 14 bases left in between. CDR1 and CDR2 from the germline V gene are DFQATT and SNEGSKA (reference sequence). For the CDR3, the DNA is TGCAGTGCTAGATCCCAACAGTGGGTCTCCTACGAGCAGTACTTC. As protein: CSARSQQWVSYEQYF.

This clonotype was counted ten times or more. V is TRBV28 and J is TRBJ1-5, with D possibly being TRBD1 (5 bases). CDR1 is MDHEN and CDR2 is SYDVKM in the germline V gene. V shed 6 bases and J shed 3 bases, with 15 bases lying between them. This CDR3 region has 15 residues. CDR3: CASRLGLEDNQPQHF. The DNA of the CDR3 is TGTGCCAGCAGGCTGGGACTGGAGGACAATCAGCCCCAGCATTTT.

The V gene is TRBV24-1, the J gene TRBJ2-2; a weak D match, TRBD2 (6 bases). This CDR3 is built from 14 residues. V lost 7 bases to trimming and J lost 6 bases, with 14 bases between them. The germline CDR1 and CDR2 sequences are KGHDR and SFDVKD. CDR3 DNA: TGTGCCACCAGGGAGGGCGGACATGCCGGGGAGCTGTTTTTT. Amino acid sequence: CATREGGHAGELFF.

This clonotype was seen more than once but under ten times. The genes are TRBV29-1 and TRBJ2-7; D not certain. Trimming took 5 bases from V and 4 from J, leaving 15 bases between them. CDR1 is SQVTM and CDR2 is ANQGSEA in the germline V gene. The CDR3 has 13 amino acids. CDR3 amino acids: CSVRSPGSYEQYF. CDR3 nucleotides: TGCAGCGTTAGGTCGCCTGGATCGTACGAGCAGTACTTC.

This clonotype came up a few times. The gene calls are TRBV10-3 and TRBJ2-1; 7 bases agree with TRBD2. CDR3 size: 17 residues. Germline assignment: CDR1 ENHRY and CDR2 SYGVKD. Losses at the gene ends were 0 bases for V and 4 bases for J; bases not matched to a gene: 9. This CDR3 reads CAISESLASGDYNEQFF. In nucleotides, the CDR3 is TGTGCCATCAGTGAGTCGTTGGCTAGCGGAGATTACAATGAGCAGTTCTTC.

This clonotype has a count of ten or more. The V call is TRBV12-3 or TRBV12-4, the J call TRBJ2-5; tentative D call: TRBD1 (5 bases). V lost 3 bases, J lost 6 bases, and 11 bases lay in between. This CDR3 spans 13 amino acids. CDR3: CASSFRTTQTQYF. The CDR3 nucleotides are TGTGCCAGCAGTTTCAGGACAACGCAGACCCAGTACTTC.

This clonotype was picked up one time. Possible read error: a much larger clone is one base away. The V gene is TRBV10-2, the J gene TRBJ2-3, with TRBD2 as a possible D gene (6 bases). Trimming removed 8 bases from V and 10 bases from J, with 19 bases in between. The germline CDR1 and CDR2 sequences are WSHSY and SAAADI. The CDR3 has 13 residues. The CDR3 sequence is CASVGGSLGAQYF. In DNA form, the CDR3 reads TGCGCCAGCGTTGGAGGGAGCCTGGGCGCGCAGTATTTT.

CDR3 bases: TGCAGCGTTTCAGAATTTGGACAGGGGGCTTACGAGCAGTACTTC. This encodes CSVSEFGQGAYEQYF. This chain links TRBV29-1 with TRBJ2-7; the match to TRBD1 covers 11 bases. CDR1 is SQVTM, CDR2 ANQGSEA, per germline. The CDR3 runs to 15 residues. V shed 5 bases and J 4 bases; nucleotides not matched to a gene: 10.

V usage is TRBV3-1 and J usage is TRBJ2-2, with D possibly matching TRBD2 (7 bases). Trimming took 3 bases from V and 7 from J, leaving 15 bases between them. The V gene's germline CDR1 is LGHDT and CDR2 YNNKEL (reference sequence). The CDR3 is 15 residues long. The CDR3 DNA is TGTGCCAGCAGCCATTTAGGGGGGGAAATCGGGGAGCTGTTTTTT. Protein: CASSHLGGEIGELFF.

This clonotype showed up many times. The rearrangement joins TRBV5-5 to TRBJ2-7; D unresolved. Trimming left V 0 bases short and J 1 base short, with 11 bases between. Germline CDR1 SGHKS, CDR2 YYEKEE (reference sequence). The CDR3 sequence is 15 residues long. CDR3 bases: TGTGCCAGCAGCTTGGAACCGTTCCTATCCTACGAGCAGTACTTC. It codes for CASSLEPFLSYEQYF.

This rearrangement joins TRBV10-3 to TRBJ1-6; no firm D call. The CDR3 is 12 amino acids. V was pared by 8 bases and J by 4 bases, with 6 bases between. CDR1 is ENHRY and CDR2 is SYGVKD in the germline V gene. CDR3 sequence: CAIWEYNSPLHF. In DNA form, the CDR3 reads TGTGCCATCTGGGAGTATAATTCACCCCTCCACTTT.

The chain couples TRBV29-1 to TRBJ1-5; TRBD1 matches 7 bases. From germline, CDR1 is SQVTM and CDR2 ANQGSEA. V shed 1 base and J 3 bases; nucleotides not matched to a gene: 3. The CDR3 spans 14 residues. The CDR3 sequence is CSVEGDSPNQPQHF. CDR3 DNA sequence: TGCAGCGTTGAAGGGGACAGCCCCAATCAGCCCCAGCATTTT.

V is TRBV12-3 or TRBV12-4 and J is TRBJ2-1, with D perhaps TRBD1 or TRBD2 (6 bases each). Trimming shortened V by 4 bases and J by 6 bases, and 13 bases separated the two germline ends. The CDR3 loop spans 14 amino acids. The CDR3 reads CASSWRGAVNEQFF. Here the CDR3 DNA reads TGTGCCAGCAGTTGGAGGGGGGCAGTCAATGAGCAGTTCTTC.

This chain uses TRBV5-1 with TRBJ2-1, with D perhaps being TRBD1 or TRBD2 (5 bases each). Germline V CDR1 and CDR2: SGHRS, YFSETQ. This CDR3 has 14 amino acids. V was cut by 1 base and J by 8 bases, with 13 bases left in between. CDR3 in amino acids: CASSLLMRGYEQFF. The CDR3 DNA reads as TGCGCCAGCAGCTTGCTGATGAGGGGCTATGAGCAGTTCTTC.

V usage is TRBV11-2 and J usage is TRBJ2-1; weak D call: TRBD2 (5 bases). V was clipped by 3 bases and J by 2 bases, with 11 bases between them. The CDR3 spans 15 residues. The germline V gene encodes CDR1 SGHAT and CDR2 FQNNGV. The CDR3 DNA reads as TGTGCCAGCAGCTTTAGGGAGATGACCTACAATGAGCAGTTCTTC. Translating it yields CASSFREMTYNEQFF.

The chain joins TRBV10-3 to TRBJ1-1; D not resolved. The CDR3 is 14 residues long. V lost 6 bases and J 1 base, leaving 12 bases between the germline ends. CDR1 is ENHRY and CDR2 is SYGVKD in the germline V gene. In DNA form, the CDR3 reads TGTGCCATCAGGGGCGATTCGGAGAACACTGAAGCTTTCTTT. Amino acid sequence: CAIRGDSENTEAFF.